One sample yielded the 29 T cell receptor beta chains listed below, sequenced in a study of T cells in Graves' hyperthyroidism and ophthalmopathy. The CDR3 regions of TCR beta were amplified from RNA transcripts. The TCR CDR3 first-round RT-PCR relied on the HTBI primer set. One entry per CDR3 protein results from TCRdb running MiXCR on the multiplex PCR reads. The top ten hold less than 15% of the sample, which has around 440,000 distinct CDR3 sequences, around 16% seen once. The sequenced sample was blood. These receptors all stem from a young woman with Graves' hyperthyroidism.

This clonotype was counted ten times or more. This rearrangement joins TRBV20-1 to TRBJ2-1, with D unclear. The germline CDR1 and CDR2 sequences are DFQATT and SNEGSKA (reference sequence). V lost 1 base to trimming and J lost 1 base, with 11 bases between them. This CDR3 spans 15 amino acids. CDR3 DNA sequence: TGCAGTGCTAGAGTTTTGCAGGTATCCTACAATGAGCAGTTCTTC. Translation gives CSARVLQVSYNEQFF.

The chain carries TRBV10-3 and TRBJ2-5; 9 positions agree with TRBD2. Trimming at V came to 0 bases and at J to 3 bases, leaving 14 bases not matched to a gene. Germline V CDR1 and CDR2: ENHRY, SYGVKD. There are 19 residues in the CDR3. The CDR3 spells CAISESSRAVAGEEETQYF. The CDR3 DNA follows: TGTGCCATCAGTGAGTCGTCCCGGGCAGTAGCGGGGGAAGAAGAGACCCAGTACTTC.

The sample holds many counts of this clonotype. V usage is TRBV20-1 and J usage is TRBJ2-1; D unresolved. There are 14 residues in the CDR3. V gave up 1 base and J gave up 2 bases, with 9 bases separating them. Looked up from germline, CDR1 is DFQATT and CDR2 is SNEGSKA (reference sequence). CDR3 sequence reads: CSARGPSPYNEQFF. The CDR3 nucleotides read TGCAGTGCTAGAGGTCCTAGTCCCTACAATGAGCAGTTCTTC.

A few counts support this clonotype. The rearrangement uses TRBV19 and TRBJ2-3; tentative D call: TRBD2 (6 bases). The CDR3 is 16 residues long. With 6 bases removed from V and 5 bases from J, the gap between germline ends came to 21 bases. Germline lookup yields CDR1 LNHDA and CDR2 SQIVND (reference sequence). The CDR3 sequence is CASRPLRWGLRDTQYF. For the CDR3, the DNA is TGTGCCAGTAGACCCTTGAGGTGGGGACTTAGAGATACGCAGTATTTT.

This clonotype was seen at least ten times. This rearrangement joins TRBV18 to TRBJ2-1; maybe TRBD1 (7 bases). V was pared by 6 bases and J by 7 bases, with 16 bases between. This CDR3 region has 14 residues. CDR1 is KGHSH, CDR2 LQKENI, per germline. The CDR3 sequence: CASSPGGRVNEQFF. In DNA, the CDR3 is TGTGCCAGCTCCCCAGGGGGGCGAGTAAATGAGCAGTTCTTC.

This clonotype was found many times. The genes are TRBV7-2 and TRBJ1-1; 7 bases align to TRBD1. Per germline, CDR1 SGHTA and CDR2 FQGNSA. V lost 4 bases to trimming and J lost 0 bases; unmatched junction nucleotides: 5. This CDR3 region has 15 residues. The CDR3 sequence: CASSSRTGLNTEAFF. Here the CDR3 DNA reads TGTGCCAGCAGCTCCCGGACAGGCCTGAACACTGAAGCTTTCTTT.

With regard to this clonotype: Just one base apart from a much larger clone, this may be a read error. The CDR3 DNA reads TGTGCCAGCAGTTACTCGATCCAGCGGGGGAACAATGAGCAGTACTTC. Protein sequence: CASSYSIQRGNNEQYF. The rearrangement uses TRBV6-5 and TRBJ2-7; 8 bases are shared with TRBD2. The CDR3 has 16 residues. The germline gives CDR1 MNHEY, CDR2 SVGAGI. Trimming took 0 bases from V and 7 from J; bases not matched to a gene: 11.

The genes are TRBV5-1 and TRBJ2-7; D possibly corresponds to TRBD1 (5 bases). With 1 base removed from V and 4 bases from J, the gap between germline ends came to 15 bases. CDR3 size: 15 residues. Germline loops: CDR1 SGHRS, CDR2 YFSETQ. The CDR3 coding sequence is TGCGCCAGCAGCTTGTACCAGGGTCGAGTTTACGAGCAGTACTTC. Translated: CASSLYQGRVYEQYF.

This clonotype was counted many times. V and J are TRBV12-3 or TRBV12-4 and TRBJ1-2; 8 bases line up with TRBD1. The CDR3 extends over 18 amino acids. V was clipped by 5 bases and J by 7 bases; unmatched bases: 21. Here the CDR3 reads CASSTRPLGQGRGSGYTF. The CDR3 DNA reads as TGTGCCAGCAGTACCCGGCCGCTTGGACAGGGACGAGGATCTGGCTACACCTTC.

This chain connects TRBV7-2 to TRBJ2-1, with a tentative D call TRBD2 (6 bases). This CDR3 is 19 amino acids long. Trimming took 4 bases from V and 0 from J, leaving 22 bases between them. CDR1 is SGHTA, CDR2 FQGNSA, per germline. The CDR3, as DNA: TGTGCCAGCAGCTACGCGGGGCGAACGGCATCGAGCTCCTACAATGAGCAGTTCTTC. It codes for CASSYAGRTASSSYNEQFF.

As to this clonotype: A much larger clone sits a single nucleotide away, making a read error possible. The V call is TRBV3-1, the J call TRBJ1-1, with a possible D match to TRBD1 (5 bases). The germline V gene has CDR1 LGHDT and CDR2 YNNKEL (reference sequence). There are 15 residues in the CDR3. V dropped 3 bases and J dropped 4 bases, with 15 bases sitting between them. The chain's CDR3 is CASSQWGGPRTEAFF. CDR3 DNA sequence: TGTGCCAGCAGCCAGTGGGGCGGTCCTCGCACTGAAGCTTTCTTT. Full variable domain (remainder filled in from reference TRBV3-1 and TRBJ1-1): DTAVSQTPKYLVTQMGNDKSIKCEQNLGHDTMYWYKQDSKKFLKIMFSYNNKELIINETVPNRFSPKSPDKAHLNLHINSLELGDSAVYFCASSQWGGPRTEAFFGQGTRLTVV.

This clonotype was seen many times. The J gene is TRBJ2-3, the V gene TRBV7-3; D not certain. V gave up 3 bases and J gave up 1 base, with 11 bases separating them. The CDR3 runs to 15 residues. Per germline, CDR1 SGHTA and CDR2 FQGTGA. The CDR3 region has the DNA TGTGCCAGCAGCTTCTTCTCAGACCGCACAGATACGCAGTATTTT. Translated, it gives CASSFFSDRTDTQYF.

This clonotype was seen a few times. This chain uses TRBV6-2 or TRBV6-3 with TRBJ2-3; TRBD2 matches 11 bases. V trimming: 4 bases; J trimming: 3 bases; junction bases outside the gene matches: 3. Germline V lookup: CDR1 MNHEY, CDR2 SVGEGT. This CDR3 spans 15 amino acids. CDR3 region: CASSFSGRATDTQYF. For the CDR3, the DNA is TGTGCCAGCAGTTTTAGCGGGAGGGCGACAGATACGCAGTATTTT.

This clonotype was observed many times. The rearrangement joins TRBV7-3 to TRBJ2-1; D assignment may be TRBD1 or TRBD2 (6 bases each). The CDR3 has 15 residues. The ends were cut back, 1 base at V and 3 bases at J, with 10 bases in the middle. Germline CDR1 SGHTA, CDR2 FQGTGA. CDR3 residues: CASSLMGGSYNEQFF. In DNA form, the CDR3 reads TGTGCCAGCAGCTTAATGGGGGGCAGCTACAATGAGCAGTTCTTC.

At least ten counts were recorded for this clonotype. The J gene is TRBJ2-7, the V gene TRBV12-3 or TRBV12-4, with D possibly being TRBD1 (5 bases). V was trimmed by 1 base and J by 0 bases, leaving 7 bases between them. The CDR3 loop spans 14 amino acids. This chain's CDR3 is CASSLEDTSYEQYF. The CDR3 coding sequence is TGTGCCAGCAGTTTAGAGGACACCTCCTACGAGCAGTACTTC.

This clonotype was observed many times. V and J are TRBV7-3 and TRBJ2-7; 9 bases fit TRBD1. The V gene end was trimmed by 5 bases and the J gene end by 6 bases; junction bases not matched to a gene: 8. CDR3 length equals 14 residues. Germline V gives CDR1 SGHTA, CDR2 FQGTGA. In nucleotides, the CDR3 is TGTGCCAGCAGCCCCGGGACAGGGTATAGCGAGCAGTACTTC. Translation gives CASSPGTGYSEQYF.

CDR3 sequence reads: CASSAEQGETQYF. CDR3 coding DNA: TGTGCCAGCAGCGCAGAGCAGGGGGAGACCCAGTACTTC. The rearrangement uses TRBV9 and TRBJ2-5, with a tentative D call TRBD1 (6 bases). The CDR3 is 13 amino acids. V was pared by 3 bases and J by 5 bases, with 11 bases between. Per germline, CDR1 SGDLS and CDR2 YYNGEE.

The table lists this clonotype with many counts. This sequence joins TRBV11-2 and TRBJ2-1; tentatively, D is TRBD2 (6 bases). V lost 1 base, J lost 4 bases, and 14 bases lay in between. Germline-derived CDR1 and CDR2 are SGHAT and FQNNGV. This CDR3 has 16 residues. In DNA, the CDR3 is TGTGCCAGCAGCTTAGCACCGGGACTCCCGTACAATGAGCAGTTCTTC. Encoded protein: CASSLAPGLPYNEQFF.

The V call is TRBV3-1, the J call TRBJ2-2; TRBD2 matches at 12 bases. The CDR3 runs to 16 residues. Trimming took 5 bases from V and 4 from J; bases not matched to a gene: 5. CDR1 and CDR2 (germline): LGHDT, YNNKEL (reference sequence). The CDR3 nucleotides are TGTGCCAGCAGCTTAACTAGCGGGAGGTCCACCGGGGAGCTGTTTTTT. Translation gives CASSLTSGRSTGELFF.

This clonotype was recorded at least ten times. The rearrangement uses TRBV18 and TRBJ1-2; D ambiguous. V was pared by 6 bases and J by 6 bases, with 20 bases between. The CDR3 loop spans 15 amino acids. The germline gives CDR1 KGHSH, CDR2 LQKENI. The CDR3 DNA reads as TGTGCCAGCTCCAGCACCGGGGTGAGGTCCAATGGCTACACCTTC. Translation: CASSSTGVRSNGYTF.

This clonotype was seen a handful of times. The chain links TRBV6-2 or TRBV6-3 to TRBJ2-3, with D unclear. The V gene's germline CDR1 is MNHEY and CDR2 SVGEGT. CDR3 length equals 13 residues. The V end lost 8 bases, the J end lost 1 base, and 10 bases lay between the germline ends. CDR3 loop: CASGFQGTDTQYF. CDR3 nucleotides: TGTGCCAGCGGTTTTCAGGGCACAGATACGCAGTATTTT.

This clonotype was counted only a few times. A clone one base away is much larger, so this may be a read error. Here the CDR3 omits its conserved ending phenylalanine or tryptophan, so a read error is the likely source. The J gene is TRBJ1-5, the V gene TRBV7-2; D call uncertain. Deletions cut 5 bases from V and 1 base from J, with 12 bases between. CDR3 size: 15 residues. Germline assignment: CDR1 SGHTA and CDR2 FQGNSA. The CDR3 loop is CASSPTGWSNQPQHL. The DNA for the CDR3 is TGTGCCAGCAGCCCCACGGGGTGGAGCAATCAGCCCCAGCATCTT.

The chain couples TRBV20-1 to TRBJ2-3; D remains ambiguous. Germline V gives CDR1 DFQATT, CDR2 SNEGSKA (reference sequence). This CDR3 region has 12 residues. Trimming cost V 0 bases and J 4 bases, with 5 bases left between them. The chain's CDR3 is CSARDRADTQYF. The CDR3 nucleotides are TGCAGTGCTAGAGATAGGGCAGATACGCAGTATTTT.

This clonotype was seen at least ten times. V and J are TRBV20-1 and TRBJ2-1; D might be TRBD2 (5 bases). This CDR3 region has 15 residues. V was trimmed by 4 bases and J by 2 bases, leaving 15 bases between them. The V gene's germline CDR1 is DFQATT and CDR2 SNEGSKA (reference sequence). The CDR3 coding sequence is TGCAGTGCTAACTCGGCTGAGGGTCCCTACAATGAGCAGTTCTTC. It is translated as CSANSAEGPYNEQFF.

This clonotype was seen many times. The V call is TRBV27, the J call TRBJ1-5; 7 bases are a match to TRBD1. V gave up 6 bases and J gave up 6 bases; unmatched junction bases: 8. Per germline, CDR1 MNHEY and CDR2 SMNVEV (reference sequence). This CDR3 comprises 14 residues. The CDR3 here is CASSQGGVFQPQHF. Here the CDR3 DNA reads TGTGCCAGCAGCCAAGGGGGCGTCTTTCAGCCCCAGCATTTT.

This clonotype was picked up many times. The chain recombines TRBV5-1 with TRBJ2-1; a weak D match, TRBD2 (7 bases). V shed 1 base and J shed 10 bases, with 15 bases lying between them. This CDR3 is 14 amino acids long. Germline CDR1 is SGHRS and CDR2 is YFSETQ. The chain's CDR3 is CASSLPSGGGEQFF. CDR3 nucleotides: TGCGCCAGCAGCTTGCCTAGCGGAGGGGGAGAGCAGTTCTTC.

This clonotype was recorded many times. This sequence joins TRBV6-6 and TRBJ1-6; TRBD1 agrees at 7 bases. This CDR3 has 15 residues. CDR1 is MNHNY, CDR2 SVGAGI, per germline (reference sequence). The ends lost 0 bases at V and 6 bases at J; junction bases unmatched: 2. CDR3 coding DNA: TGTGCCAGCAGTTACTCGGGACAGCCTAATTCACCCCTCCACTTT. Residues: CASSYSGQPNSPLHF.

This clonotype came up many times. The CDR3 sequence is CASSYLAGTDTQYF. The CDR3 DNA follows: TGTGCCAGCAGCTACCTAGCGGGGACAGATACGCAGTATTTT. This rearrangement joins TRBV7-3 to TRBJ2-3; 9 bases agree with TRBD2. Per germline, CDR1 SGHTA and CDR2 FQGTGA. This CDR3 region has 14 residues. After removal of 4 bases from V and 3 bases from J, the junction contained 2 bases not matched to a gene.

There are many counts of this clonotype. V and J are TRBV6-1 and TRBJ2-1; TRBD2 aligns across 12 bases. Germline V gene lookup returns CDR1 MNHNS and CDR2 SASEGT. This CDR3 region has 17 residues. With V trimmed by 5 bases and J by 7 bases, 12 bases remained unmatched. For the CDR3, the DNA is TGTGCCAGCAGTTACCTCCAACTAGCGGGAGGAAGGAATGAGCAGTTCTTC. It is translated as CASSYLQLAGGRNEQFF.